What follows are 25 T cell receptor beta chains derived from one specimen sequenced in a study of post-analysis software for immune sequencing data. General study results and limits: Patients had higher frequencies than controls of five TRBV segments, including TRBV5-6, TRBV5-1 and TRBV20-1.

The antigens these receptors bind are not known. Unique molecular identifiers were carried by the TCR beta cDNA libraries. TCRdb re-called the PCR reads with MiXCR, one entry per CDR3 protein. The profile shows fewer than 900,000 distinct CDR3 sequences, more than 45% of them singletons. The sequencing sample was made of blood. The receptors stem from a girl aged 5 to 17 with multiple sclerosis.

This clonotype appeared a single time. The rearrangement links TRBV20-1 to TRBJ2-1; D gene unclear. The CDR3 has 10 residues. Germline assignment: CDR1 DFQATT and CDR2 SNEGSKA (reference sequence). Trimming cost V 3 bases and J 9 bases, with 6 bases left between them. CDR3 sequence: CSASWVEQFF. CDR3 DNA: TGCAGTGCTAGTTGGGTTGAGCAGTTCTTC.

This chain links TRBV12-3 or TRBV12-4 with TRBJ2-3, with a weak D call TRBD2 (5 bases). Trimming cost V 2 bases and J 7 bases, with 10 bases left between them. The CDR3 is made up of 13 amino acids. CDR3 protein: CASSLTRDNTQYF. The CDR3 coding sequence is TGTGCCAGCAGTTTAACTAGGGATAATACGCAGTATTTT.

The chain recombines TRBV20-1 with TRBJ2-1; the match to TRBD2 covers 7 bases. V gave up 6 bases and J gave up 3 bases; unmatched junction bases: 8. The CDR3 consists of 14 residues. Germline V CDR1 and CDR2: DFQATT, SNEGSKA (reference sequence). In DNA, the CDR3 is TGCAGTGCCCCTAAGGCGGGAGACTACAATGAGCAGTTCTTC. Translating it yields CSAPKAGDYNEQFF.

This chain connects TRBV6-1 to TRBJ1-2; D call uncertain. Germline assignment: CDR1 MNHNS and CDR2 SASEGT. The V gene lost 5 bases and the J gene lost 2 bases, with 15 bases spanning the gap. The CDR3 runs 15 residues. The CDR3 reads CASSQTAPRNYGYTF. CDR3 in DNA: TGTGCCAGCAGTCAAACAGCGCCTAGAAACTATGGCTACACCTTC.

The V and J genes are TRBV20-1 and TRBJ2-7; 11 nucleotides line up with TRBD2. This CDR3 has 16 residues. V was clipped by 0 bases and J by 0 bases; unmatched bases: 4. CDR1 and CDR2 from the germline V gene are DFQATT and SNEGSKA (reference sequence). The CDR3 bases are TGCAGTGCTAGAGATCCTAGCGGGAGGAGCTCCTACGAGCAGTACTTC. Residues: CSARDPSGRSSYEQYF.

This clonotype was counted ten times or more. The DNA of the CDR3 is TGTGCCAGCACCCCGGGACAGGGGCTCAATCAGCCCCAGCATTTT. It is translated as CASTPGQGLNQPQHF. J is TRBJ1-5 and V is TRBV6-1; 10 bases are a match to TRBD1. J gave up 3 bases and V 7 bases, and 6 bases lay outside the gene matches. The CDR3 is made up of 15 amino acids. CDR1 and CDR2 from the germline V gene are MNHNS and SASEGT.

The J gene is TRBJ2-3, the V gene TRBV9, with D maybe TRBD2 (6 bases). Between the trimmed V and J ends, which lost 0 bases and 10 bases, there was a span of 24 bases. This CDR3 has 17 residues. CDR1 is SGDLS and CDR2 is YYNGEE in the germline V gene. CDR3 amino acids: CASSVDERVWARSAQYF. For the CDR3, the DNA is TGTGCCAGCAGCGTAGATGAGCGGGTGTGGGCCCGATCGGCGCAGTATTTT.

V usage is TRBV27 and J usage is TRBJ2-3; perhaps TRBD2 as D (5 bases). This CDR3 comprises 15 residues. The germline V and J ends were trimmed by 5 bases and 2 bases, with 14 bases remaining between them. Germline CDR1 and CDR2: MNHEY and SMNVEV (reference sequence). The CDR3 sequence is CASSSLALVTDTQYF. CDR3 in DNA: TGTGCCAGCAGTAGTTTAGCGTTGGTCACAGATACGCAGTATTTT.

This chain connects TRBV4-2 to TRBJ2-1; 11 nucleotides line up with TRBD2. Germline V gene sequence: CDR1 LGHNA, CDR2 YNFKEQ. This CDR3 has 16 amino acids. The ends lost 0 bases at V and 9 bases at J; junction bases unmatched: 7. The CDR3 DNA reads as TGTGCCAGCAGCCAAGAGCCCCACGGGACTAGCGGTGAGCAGTTCTTC. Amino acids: CASSQEPHGTSGEQFF.

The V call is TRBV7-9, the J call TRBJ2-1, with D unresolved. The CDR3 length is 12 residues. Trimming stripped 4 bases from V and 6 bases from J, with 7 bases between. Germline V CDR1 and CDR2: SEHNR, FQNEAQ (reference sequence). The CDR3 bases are TGTGCCAGCAGCTCCCTCGTCAATGAGCAGTTCTTC. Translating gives CASSSLVNEQFF. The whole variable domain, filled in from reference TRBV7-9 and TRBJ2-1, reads DTGVSQNPRHKITKRGQNVTFRCDPISEHNRLYWYRQTLGQGPEFLTYFQNEAQLEKSRLLSDRFSAERPKGSFSTLEIQRTEQGDSAMYLCASSSLVNEQFFGPGTRLTVL.

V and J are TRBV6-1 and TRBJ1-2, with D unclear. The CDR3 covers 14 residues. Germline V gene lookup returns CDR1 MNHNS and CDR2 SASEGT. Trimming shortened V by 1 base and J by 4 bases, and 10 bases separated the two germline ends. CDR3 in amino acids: CASSEGAGGYGYTF. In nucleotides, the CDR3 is TGTGCCAGCAGTGAAGGGGCAGGAGGCTATGGCTACACCTTC.

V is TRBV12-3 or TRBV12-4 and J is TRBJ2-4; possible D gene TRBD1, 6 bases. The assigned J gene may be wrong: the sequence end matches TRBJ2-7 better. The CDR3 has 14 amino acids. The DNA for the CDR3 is TGTGCCAGCAGTGGGGACACAAGCTCCTACGAGCAGTACTTC. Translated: CASSGDTSSYEQYF.

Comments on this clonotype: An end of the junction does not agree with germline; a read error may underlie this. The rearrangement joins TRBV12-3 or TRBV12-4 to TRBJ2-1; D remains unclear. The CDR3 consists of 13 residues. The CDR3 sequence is CASRLGFSYEQFF. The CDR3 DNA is TGTGCCAGCAGGTTAGGGTTTAGCTACGAGCAGTTCTTC.

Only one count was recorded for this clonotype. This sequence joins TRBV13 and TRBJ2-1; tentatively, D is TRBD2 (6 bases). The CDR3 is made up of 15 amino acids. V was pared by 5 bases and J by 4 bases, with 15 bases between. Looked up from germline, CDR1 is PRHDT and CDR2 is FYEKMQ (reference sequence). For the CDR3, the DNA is TGTGCCAGCAGCCCCTGGAGGGTGGCATACAATGAGCAGTTCTTC. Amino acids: CASSPWRVAYNEQFF.

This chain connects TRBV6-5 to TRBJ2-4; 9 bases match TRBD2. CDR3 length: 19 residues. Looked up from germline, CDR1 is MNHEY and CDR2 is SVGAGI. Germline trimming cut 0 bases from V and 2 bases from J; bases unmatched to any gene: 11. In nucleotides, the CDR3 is TGTGCCAGCAGTTACTCAGGGCTAGCGGGACGTAATTCCAAAAACATTCAGTACTTC. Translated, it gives CASSYSGLAGRNSKNIQYF.

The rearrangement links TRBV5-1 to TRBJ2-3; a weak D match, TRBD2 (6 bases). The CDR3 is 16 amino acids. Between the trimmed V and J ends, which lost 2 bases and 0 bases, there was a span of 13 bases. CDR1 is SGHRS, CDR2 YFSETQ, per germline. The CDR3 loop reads CASSFLGGASTDTQYF. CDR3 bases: TGCGCCAGCAGCTTCCTTGGCGGGGCGAGCACAGATACGCAGTATTTT.

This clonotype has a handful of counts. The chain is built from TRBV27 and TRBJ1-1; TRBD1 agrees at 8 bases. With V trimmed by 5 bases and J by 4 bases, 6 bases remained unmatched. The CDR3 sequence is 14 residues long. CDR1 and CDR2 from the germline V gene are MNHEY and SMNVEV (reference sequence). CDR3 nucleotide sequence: TGTGCCAGCAGTACCCCAGGGGGCCTCACTGAAGCTTTCTTT. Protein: CASSTPGGLTEAFF.

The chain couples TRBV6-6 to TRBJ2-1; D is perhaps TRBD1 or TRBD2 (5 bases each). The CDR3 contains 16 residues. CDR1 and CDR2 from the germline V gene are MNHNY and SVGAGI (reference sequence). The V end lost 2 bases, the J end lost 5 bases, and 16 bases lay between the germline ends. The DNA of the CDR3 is TGTGCCAGCAGTTACACCGACAGAAATAGCGACAATGAGCAGTTCTTC. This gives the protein CASSYTDRNSDNEQFF.

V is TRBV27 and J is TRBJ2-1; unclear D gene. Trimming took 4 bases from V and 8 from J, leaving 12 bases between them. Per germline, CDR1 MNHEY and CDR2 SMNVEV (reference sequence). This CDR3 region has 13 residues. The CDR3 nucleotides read TGTGCCAGCAGTTCCCTGCCCCGTGATGAGCAGTTCTTC. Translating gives CASSSLPRDEQFF.

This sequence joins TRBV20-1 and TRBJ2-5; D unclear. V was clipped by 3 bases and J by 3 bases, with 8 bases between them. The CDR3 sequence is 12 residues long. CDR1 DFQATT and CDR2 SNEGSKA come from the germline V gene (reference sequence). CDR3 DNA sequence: TGCAGTGCTAGGGTAGGGAAAGAGACCCAGTACTTC. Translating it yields CSARVGKETQYF.

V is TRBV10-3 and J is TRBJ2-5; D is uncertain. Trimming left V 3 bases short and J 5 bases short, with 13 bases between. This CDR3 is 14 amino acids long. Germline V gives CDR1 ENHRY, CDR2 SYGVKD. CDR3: CAISDPASRETQYF. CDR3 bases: TGTGCCATCAGTGACCCCGCAAGCAGGGAGACCCAGTACTTC.

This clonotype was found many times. CDR3 in amino acids: CASRPSGGYEQYF. In nucleotides, the CDR3 is TGTGCCAGCAGACCATCGGGGGGGTACGAGCAGTACTTC. This chain uses TRBV7-9 with TRBJ2-7; 8 bases fit TRBD2. Trimming removed 6 bases from V and 4 bases from J; junction bases left unmatched: 5. The CDR3 has 13 residues. The germline V gene encodes CDR1 SEHNR and CDR2 FQNEAQ (reference sequence). The variable domain in full, completed from reference TRBV7-9 and TRBJ2-7, reads DTGVSQNPRHKITKRGQNVTFRCDPISEHNRLYWYRQTLGQGPEFLTYFQNEAQLEKSRLLSDRFSAERPKGSFSTLEIQRTEQGDSAMYLCASRPSGGYEQYFGPGTRLTVT.

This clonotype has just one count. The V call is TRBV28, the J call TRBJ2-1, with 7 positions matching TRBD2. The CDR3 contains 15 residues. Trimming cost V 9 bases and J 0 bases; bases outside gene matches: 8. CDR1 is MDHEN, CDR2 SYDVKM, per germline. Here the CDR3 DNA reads TGTGCCAGTGACATCGCGGGAGCCTCCTACAATGAGCAGTTCTTC. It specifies CASDIAGASYNEQFF.

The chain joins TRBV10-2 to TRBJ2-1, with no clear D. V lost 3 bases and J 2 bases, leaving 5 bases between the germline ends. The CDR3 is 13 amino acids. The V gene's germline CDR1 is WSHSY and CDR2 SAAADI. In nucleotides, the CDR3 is TGCGCCAGCAGTGACACTCCCTACAATGAGCAGTTCTTC. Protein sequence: CASSDTPYNEQFF.

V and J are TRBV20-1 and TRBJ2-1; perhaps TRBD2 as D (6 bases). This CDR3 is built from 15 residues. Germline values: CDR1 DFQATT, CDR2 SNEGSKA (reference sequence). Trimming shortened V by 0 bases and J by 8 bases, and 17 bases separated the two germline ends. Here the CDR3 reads CSARDWTTETHEQFF. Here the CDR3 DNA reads TGCAGTGCTAGAGACTGGACTACCGAGACCCATGAGCAGTTCTTC.